The 31 T cell receptor beta chains below were found in one sample sequenced in a study of spatial heterogeneity in lung cancer. TCRdb reprocessed the 5' RACE reads via MiXCR and lists one record per CDR3 protein. The data show around 27,000 distinct CDR3 sequences, 6% seen once. Time point meaning: blood at routine non-recurrence follow-up after resection. Material for sequencing was whole RNA from tumor, nontumor lung or frozen PBMC, left unsorted. Sequenced material: PBMCs, taken at follow-up. Every receptor here comes from a male donor with early-stage non-small cell lung cancer.

This clonotype turned up a few times. This chain uses TRBV25-1 with TRBJ1-1; a weak D match, TRBD1 (5 bases). The CDR3 is 14 residues long. Germline V gene data show CDR1 as MGHDK and CDR2 as SYGVNS. The V and J ends lost 6 bases and 2 bases respectively, with 13 bases between them. The CDR3 loop reads CASSRAGTNTEAFF. As DNA, the CDR3 is TGTGCCAGCAGCAGGGCAGGAACAAACACTGAAGCTTTCTTT.

This clonotype was seen ten or more times. The gene calls are TRBV19 and TRBJ2-5; 7 nucleotides line up with TRBD2. Germline V CDR1 and CDR2: LNHDA, SQIVND (reference sequence). J was trimmed by 4 bases and V by 3 bases; bases with no gene match: 8. The CDR3 covers 15 residues. The CDR3 sequence: CASSIQAGIRETQYF. CDR3 DNA: TGTGCCAGTAGTATCCAAGCGGGAATACGAGAGACCCAGTACTTC.

This clonotype was seen at least ten times. J is TRBJ2-3 and V is TRBV6-2 or TRBV6-3, with no clear D. CDR1 and CDR2 from the germline V gene are MNHEY and SVGEGT. Trimming took 6 bases from V and 10 from J, leaving 17 bases between them. The CDR3 totals 13 residues. Written as DNA, the CDR3 is TGTGCCAGCAGCGATCTTAGAAAAGGCGCGCAGTATTTT. Its protein is CASSDLRKGAQYF.

Ten or more counts support this clonotype. The gene calls are TRBV9 and TRBJ2-1, with TRBD2 matching over 14 bases. Germline-derived CDR1 and CDR2 are SGDLS and YYNGEE. The CDR3 consists of 17 residues. The V and J ends lost 1 base and 7 bases, in that order; junction bases with no gene match: 7. CDR3 DNA: TGTGCCAGCAGCGTATCCGGGACTAGCGGGAGTAGGAATGAGCAGTTCTTC. Its translation: CASSVSGTSGSRNEQFF.

This clonotype has ten or more counts. The J gene is TRBJ2-1, the V gene TRBV20-1, with a possible D match to TRBD1 (5 bases). Germline lookup yields CDR1 DFQATT and CDR2 SNEGSKA (reference sequence). This CDR3 contains 14 residues. For the CDR3, the DNA is TGCAGCGCGGCCGGCGGACACACCTACAATGAGCAGTTCTTC. This encodes CSAAGGHTYNEQFF.

The chain couples TRBV19 to TRBJ2-2; D perhaps matches TRBD2 (5 bases). The CDR3 length is 14 residues. V lost 4 bases to trimming and J lost 4 bases, with 10 bases between them. Germline V gene sequence: CDR1 LNHDA, CDR2 SQIVND (reference sequence). CDR3 in DNA: TGTGCCAGTAGTAGCCAGGCGGGCACCGGGGAGCTGTTTTTT. Translating gives CASSSQAGTGELFF.

There are a few counts of this clonotype. The chain uses TRBV5-1 and TRBJ1-1, with 7 bases that match TRBD1. Unmatched junction bases numbered 10, after V lost 2 bases and J lost 0 bases. This CDR3 spans 17 amino acids. Germline values: CDR1 SGHRS, CDR2 YFSETQ. This CDR3 reads CASSFLTGLGLNTEAFF. CDR3 DNA sequence: TGCGCCAGCAGCTTCCTGACAGGGCTGGGGTTGAACACTGAAGCTTTCTTT. The whole variable domain, remainder taken from reference TRBV5-1 and TRBJ1-1, is KAGVTQTPRYLIKTRGQQVTLSCSPISGHRSVSWYQQTPGQGLQFLFEYFSETQRNKGNFPGRFSGRQFSNSRSEMNVSTLELGDSALYLCASSFLTGLGLNTEAFFGQGTRLTVV.

This chain uses TRBV7-2 with TRBJ2-7; D ambiguous. Trimming removed 1 base at V and 3 bases at J, with 13 bases between. This CDR3 contains 15 residues. The V gene's germline CDR1 is SGHTA and CDR2 FQGNSA. CDR3 in DNA: TGTGCCAGCAGCTTAGATTACGGCTCGATCTACGAGCAGTACTTC. It specifies CASSLDYGSIYEQYF.

CDR3 sequence (DNA): TGTGCCAGCAGCTTTCGTAGCAGGAGTACCGGGGAGCTGTTTTTT. Residues: CASSFRSRSTGELFF. This chain links TRBV11-3 with TRBJ2-2; D unclear. The CDR3 is 15 residues long. V lost 3 bases and J lost 5, with 13 bases in between. CDR1 and CDR2 from the germline V gene are SGHNT and YENEEA.

In this sample, this clonotype turned up many times. The chain is built from TRBV20-1 and TRBJ1-5; TRBD1 agrees at 11 bases. The CDR3 covers 15 residues. Trimming cost V 3 bases and J 4 bases; bases outside gene matches: 5. In germline, CDR1 is DFQATT, CDR2 SNEGSKA (reference sequence). CDR3 DNA: TGCAGTGCTAGTGCCGGGACAGGGGGGAATCAGCCCCAGCATTTT. This codes for CSASAGTGGNQPQHF.

This clonotype was seen ten or more times. The J gene is TRBJ2-3, the V gene TRBV10-3, with 7 bases fitting TRBD2. Germline V lookup: CDR1 ENHRY, CDR2 SYGVKD. CDR3 length: 15 amino acids. V trimming: 10 bases; J trimming: 0 bases; junction bases outside the gene matches: 10. The CDR3 region is CATSNGGTSTDTQYF. CDR3 bases: TGTGCCACCTCCAACGGGGGGACCAGCACAGATACGCAGTATTTT.

This clonotype turned up a few times. The chain employs TRBV5-1 and TRBJ2-3, with D perhaps matching TRBD2 (5 bases). This CDR3 contains 14 residues. Trimming removed 6 bases from V and 5 bases from J, with 16 bases in between. CDR1 is SGHRS, CDR2 YFSETQ, per germline. The CDR3 sequence: CASTPGPEGDTQYF. CDR3 coding DNA: TGCGCCAGCACCCCGGGCCCCGAGGGAGATACGCAGTATTTT.

This clonotype was seen at least ten times. The chain couples TRBV19 to TRBJ1-1; 7 bases line up with TRBD1. With 6 bases clipped from V and 1 base from J, the junction kept 5 bases outside the gene matches. The CDR3 is made up of 14 amino acids. Germline CDR1 and CDR2: LNHDA and SQIVND (reference sequence). CDR3 protein: CASRPGGRNTEAFF. The CDR3 DNA reads TGTGCCAGTAGACCAGGGGGTCGGAACACTGAAGCTTTCTTT.

This clonotype showed up many times. The genes are TRBV12-3 or TRBV12-4 and TRBJ1-1; 9 bases map to TRBD1. V trimming: 8 bases; J trimming: 1 base; junction bases outside the gene matches: 5. There are 14 residues in the CDR3. The CDR3 protein is CASEGQGRNTEAFF. CDR3 DNA sequence: TGTGCCAGCGAAGGACAGGGGAGGAACACTGAAGCTTTCTTT.

In its sample, this clonotype was seen many times. The chain couples TRBV18 to TRBJ2-1, with D perhaps TRBD1 or TRBD2 (5 bases each). V dropped 3 bases and J dropped 8 bases, with 17 bases sitting between them. The germline V gene encodes CDR1 KGHSH and CDR2 LQKENI. The CDR3 runs to 15 residues. The CDR3 DNA reads as TGTGCCAGCTCACCCCCCCCCTCGGGGACGGATGAGCAGTTCTTC. The encoded protein is CASSPPPSGTDEQFF. The complete variable domain, with remaining parts taken from reference TRBV18 and TRBJ2-1, reads NAGVMQNPRHLVRRRGQEARLRCSPMKGHSHVYWYRQLPEEGLKFMVYLQKENIIDESGMPKERFSAEFPKEGPSILRIQQVVRGDSAAYFCASSPPPSGTDEQFFGPGTRLTVL.

This clonotype turned up a few times. The rearrangement links TRBV7-9 to TRBJ2-5; 9 nucleotides align to TRBD2. Losses at the gene ends were 3 bases for V and 2 bases for J; bases not matched to a gene: 19. The CDR3 spans 20 residues. Germline CDR1 is SEHNR and CDR2 is FQNEAQ (reference sequence). The CDR3 DNA reads TGTGCCAGCAGCTTCCCCCTTAAGGCGGGGGGGCCCGGCGCACAAGAGACCCAGTACTTC. Residues: CASSFPLKAGGPGAQETQYF. Using reference TRBV7-9 and TRBJ2-5 for the parts outside the CDR3, the full variable domain is DTGVSQNPRHKITKRGQNVTFRCDPISEHNRLYWYRQTLGQGPEFLTYFQNEAQLEKSRLLSDRFSAERPKGSFSTLEIQRTEQGDSAMYLCASSFPLKAGGPGAQETQYFGPGTRLLVL.

The rearrangement links TRBV5-8 to TRBJ1-4; 8 bases match TRBD1. The V segment lost 4 bases and the J segment 10 bases; nucleotides outside the gene matches: 6. In germline, CDR1 is SGHTS, CDR2 YDEGEE. The CDR3 contains 13 residues. The CDR3 DNA reads TGTGCCAGCAGCCAAGACAGGGGAGGAAAACTGTTTTTT. As protein: CASSQDRGGKLFF.

Many counts were recorded for this clonotype. The V and J genes are TRBV11-1 and TRBJ2-7; possible D gene TRBD2, 6 bases. This CDR3 is built from 16 residues. V lost 5 bases and J 4 bases, leaving 21 bases between the germline ends. CDR1 and CDR2 (germline): SGHAT, FQDESV (reference sequence). The CDR3, as DNA: TGTGCCAGCAGCCCCCTCGGGGCGGGGATGGTGTACGAGCAGTACTTC. This gives the protein CASSPLGAGMVYEQYF. The full variable domain, rest sourced from reference TRBV11-1 and TRBJ2-7, is EAEVAQSPRYKITEKSQAVAFWCDPISGHATLYWYRQILGQGPELLVQFQDESVVDDSQLPKDRFSAERLKGVDSTLKIQPAELGDSAMYLCASSPLGAGMVYEQYFGPGTRLTVT.

This clonotype has more than one count but fewer than ten. The rearrangement uses TRBV18 and TRBJ2-3, with D tentatively TRBD2 (6 bases). Germline loops: CDR1 KGHSH, CDR2 LQKENI. The CDR3 runs 15 residues. V was clipped by 0 bases and J by 2 bases, with 9 bases between them. DNA of the CDR3: TGTGCCAGCTCACCACCTGCGGGATACACAGATACGCAGTATTTT. Protein product: CASSPPAGYTDTQYF.

This clonotype was counted many times. The gene calls are TRBV7-9 and TRBJ2-3, with 10 positions matching TRBD2. The CDR3 consists of 15 residues. V shed 4 bases, J shed 5 bases, and the junction held 6 bases outside the gene matches. The V gene's germline CDR1 is SEHNR and CDR2 FQNEAQ (reference sequence). CDR3 in amino acids: CASSSSGRFGDTQYF. The CDR3 coding sequence is TGTGCCAGCAGCTCTAGCGGGAGATTCGGAGATACGCAGTATTTT. The variable domain in full, with the rest retrieved from reference TRBV7-9 and TRBJ2-3, is DTGVSQNPRHKITKRGQNVTFRCDPISEHNRLYWYRQTLGQGPEFLTYFQNEAQLEKSRLLSDRFSAERPKGSFSTLEIQRTEQGDSAMYLCASSSSGRFGDTQYFGPGTRLTVL.

The CDR3 sequence: CASSDRQGGQPQHF. The CDR3 DNA reads as TGTGCCAGCAGCGACCGACAGGGGGGACAGCCCCAGCATTTT. V is TRBV9 and J is TRBJ1-5, with 9 bases identical to TRBD1. Germline V lookup: CDR1 SGDLS, CDR2 YYNGEE. CDR3 length: 14 amino acids. Losses at the gene ends were 3 bases for V and 7 bases for J; bases not matched to a gene: 5.

About this clonotype itself: One end of the junction varies from germline; a read error may be responsible. The chain recombines TRBV7-2 with TRBJ1-1; TRBD1 is a possible D gene (5 bases). This CDR3 is 15 amino acids long. Germline V lookup: CDR1 SGHTA, CDR2 FQGNSA. For the CDR3, the DNA is TGTGCCAGCAGCTTGGCCGGGACGGCAAACACTGTAGCTTTCTTT. Amino acid sequence: CASSLAGTANTVAFF.

This clonotype was seen ten or more times. This chain joins TRBV29-1 and TRBJ2-5; 7 nucleotides align to TRBD1. Per the germline V gene, CDR1 is SQVTM and CDR2 is ANQGSEA. J gave up 2 bases and V 3 bases, and 12 bases lay outside the gene matches. CDR3 size: 16 residues. The CDR3 coding sequence is TGCAGCGTTGATGGGCATAGGGGGACAGATCAAGAGACCCAGTACTTC. Its protein product is CSVDGHRGTDQETQYF.

This clonotype was counted only a few times. V gene TRBV20-1 combines with J gene TRBJ2-1; tentative D call: TRBD2 (6 bases). V was trimmed by 4 bases and J by 3 bases, leaving 10 bases between them. The CDR3 extends over 13 amino acids. Germline CDR1 DFQATT, CDR2 SNEGSKA (reference sequence). CDR3 coding DNA: TGCAGTGCTAAGGGACTCCTCTACAATGAGCAGTTCTTC. Translation gives CSAKGLLYNEQFF.

This clonotype showed up just a few times. This rearrangement joins TRBV21-1 to TRBJ1-1. TRBV21-1 is deemed a pseudogene. The CDR3 length is 13 residues. The CDR3 region has the DNA TGTGCCAGCAGCGGGACTGAGTACACTGAAGCTTTCTTT. This encodes CASSGTEYTEAFF.

The sample holds many counts of this clonotype. This chain connects TRBV18 to TRBJ1-1; TRBD1 might be the D (6 bases). The germline CDR1 and CDR2 sequences are KGHSH and LQKENI. The CDR3 sequence is 15 residues long. The V end was cut by 1 base, the J end by 0 bases, with 9 bases between. CDR3 bases: TGTGCCAGCTCACCACGGACAGAAATGAACACTGAAGCTTTCTTT. Its translation: CASSPRTEMNTEAFF.

This clonotype was recorded a few times. The gene calls are TRBV20-1 and TRBJ2-1; TRBD2 agrees at 8 bases. CDR3 length: 15 amino acids. Germline lookup yields CDR1 DFQATT and CDR2 SNEGSKA (reference sequence). The V segment lost 4 bases and the J segment 7 bases; nucleotides outside the gene matches: 12. The CDR3 region has the DNA TGCAGTGCTAAGCTGCCCAGCGGGAGTTGGAATGAGCAGTTCTTC. As protein: CSAKLPSGSWNEQFF.

This clonotype was detected a few times. V usage is TRBV7-9 and J usage is TRBJ1-2, with D possibly matching TRBD1 (5 bases). Germline CDR1 and CDR2: SEHNR and FQNEAQ (reference sequence). The V end was cut by 5 bases, the J end by 8 bases, with 6 bases between. The CDR3 totals 10 residues. The CDR3 nucleotides read TGTGCCAGCAGCCGGGGGGGCTACACCTTC. Its protein product is CASSRGGYTF.

There are many counts of this clonotype. V and J are TRBV3-1 and TRBJ1-3; a weak D match, TRBD1 (6 bases). Germline V gene sequence: CDR1 LGHDT, CDR2 YNNKEL (reference sequence). The V and J ends lost 3 bases and 0 bases respectively, with 12 bases between them. The CDR3 is 16 residues long. The CDR3 sequence: CASSHRGGPSGNTIYF. The CDR3 DNA follows: TGTGCCAGCAGCCACCGTGGGGGGCCCTCTGGAAACACCATATATTTT.

This clonotype was counted many times. The rearrangement uses TRBV20-1 and TRBJ2-4; no firm D call. Trimming removed 5 bases from V and 7 bases from J, with 15 bases in between. The CDR3 has 13 residues. Germline V gene data show CDR1 as DFQATT and CDR2 as SNEGSKA (reference sequence). CDR3: CSADGQILNIQYF. In nucleotides, the CDR3 is TGCAGTGCTGACGGGCAGATACTGAACATTCAGTACTTC.

There are many counts of this clonotype. This chain uses TRBV4-3 with TRBJ2-1; 9 positions agree with TRBD2. In germline, CDR1 is LGHNA, CDR2 YSLEER. Losses at the gene ends were 1 base for V and 3 bases for J; bases not matched to a gene: 4. The CDR3 is made up of 16 amino acids. The DNA for the CDR3 is TGCGCCAGCAGCCAAGTAAATAGCGGGGGCTACAATGAGCAGTTCTTC. It specifies CASSQVNSGGYNEQFF.